This T cell receptor (beta chain) was found in a study of T cells in Graves' hyperthyroidism and ophthalmopathy. Points from the study as a whole: Using 13 V-J features, a model discriminated ophthalmopathy from stable hyperthyroidism.

Germline CDR1 reads LNHNV; CDR2 reads YYDKDF (reference sequence). With 3 bases removed from V and 6 bases from J, the gap between germline ends came to 17 bases. CDR3 size: 15 residues. RNA transcripts gave rise to amplified TCR beta CDR3 regions. With the HTBI primer set, the TCR CDR3 went through a first round of RT-PCR. TCRdb reanalysed the multiplex PCR reads using MiXCR and keeps one entry per CDR3 protein. The sample lists about 560,000 distinct CDR3 sequences, 16% occurring once. A word on this clonotype: Its antigen is not identified.

Input material: blood. This chain links TRBV15 with TRBJ1-2; D is possibly TRBD1 (6 bases). The TCR sequence derives from a woman between 18 and 30 years old with Graves' hyperthyroidism. DNA for the CDR3: TGTGCCACCAGCAGCCTACAGGGATCCAAGGATGGCTACACCTTC. It encodes CATSSLQGSKDGYTF. The full variable domain, in which reference TRBV15 and TRBJ1-2 provide the parts outside the CDR3, is DAMVIQNPRYQVTQFGKPVTLSCSQTLNHNVMYWYQQKSSQAPKLLFHYYDKDFNNEADTPDNFQSRRPNTSFCFLDIRSPGLGDTAMYLCATSSLQGSKDGYTFGSGTRLTVV.